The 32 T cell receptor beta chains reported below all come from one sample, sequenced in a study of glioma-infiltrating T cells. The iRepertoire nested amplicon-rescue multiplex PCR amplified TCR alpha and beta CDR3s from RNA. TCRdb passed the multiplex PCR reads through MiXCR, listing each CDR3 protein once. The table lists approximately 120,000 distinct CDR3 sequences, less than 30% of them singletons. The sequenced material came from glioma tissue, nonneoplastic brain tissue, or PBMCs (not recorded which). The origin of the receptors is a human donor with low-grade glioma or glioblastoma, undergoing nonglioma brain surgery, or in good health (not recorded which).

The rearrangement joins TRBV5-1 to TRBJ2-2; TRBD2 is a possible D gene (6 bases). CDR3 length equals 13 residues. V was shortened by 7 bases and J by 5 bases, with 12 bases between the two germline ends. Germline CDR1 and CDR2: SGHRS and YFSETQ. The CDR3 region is CASGPGETGELFF. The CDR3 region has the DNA TGCGCCAGCGGTCCGGGGGAAACCGGGGAGCTGTTTTTT. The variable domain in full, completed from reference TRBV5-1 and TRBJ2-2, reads KAGVTQTPRYLIKTRGQQVTLSCSPISGHRSVSWYQQTPGQGLQFLFEYFSETQRNKGNFPGRFSGRQFSNSRSEMNVSTLELGDSALYLCASGPGETGELFFGEGSRLTVL.

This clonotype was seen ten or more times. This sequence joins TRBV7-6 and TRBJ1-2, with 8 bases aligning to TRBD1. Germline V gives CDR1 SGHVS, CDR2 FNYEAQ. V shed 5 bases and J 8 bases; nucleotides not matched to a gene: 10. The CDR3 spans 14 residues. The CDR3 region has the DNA TGTGCCAGCAGCAGGACAGGGAGTCGAGGAGGCTACACCTTC. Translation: CASSRTGSRGGYTF.

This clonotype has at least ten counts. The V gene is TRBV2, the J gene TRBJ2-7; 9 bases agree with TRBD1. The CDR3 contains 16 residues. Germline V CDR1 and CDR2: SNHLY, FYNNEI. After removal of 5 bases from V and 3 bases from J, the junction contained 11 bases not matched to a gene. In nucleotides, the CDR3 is TGTGCCAGCAGTCAAATCCGGGACAGGGATTACTACGAGCAGTACTTC. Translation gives CASSQIRDRDYYEQYF.

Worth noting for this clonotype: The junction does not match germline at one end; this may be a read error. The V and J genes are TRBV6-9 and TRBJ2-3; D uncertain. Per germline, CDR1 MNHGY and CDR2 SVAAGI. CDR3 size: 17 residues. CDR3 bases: TGTGCCAGCAGTTACCCCTTGTGGAGTACCGGCACAGATACGCAGTGTTTT. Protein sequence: CASSYPLWSTGTDTQCF.

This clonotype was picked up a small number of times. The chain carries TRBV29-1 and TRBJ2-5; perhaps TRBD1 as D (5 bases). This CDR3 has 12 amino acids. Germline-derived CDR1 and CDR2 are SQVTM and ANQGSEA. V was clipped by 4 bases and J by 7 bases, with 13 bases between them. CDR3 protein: CSVVQGALTQYF. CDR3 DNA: TGCAGCGTTGTCCAGGGCGCCCTGACCCAGTACTTC.

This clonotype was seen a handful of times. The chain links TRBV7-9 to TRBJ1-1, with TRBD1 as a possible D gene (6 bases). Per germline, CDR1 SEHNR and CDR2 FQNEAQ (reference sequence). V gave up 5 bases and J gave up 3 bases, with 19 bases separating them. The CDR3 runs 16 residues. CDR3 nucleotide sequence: TGTGCCAGCAGCCCGTTAGGGGGGGGTACGTACACTGAAGCTTTCTTT. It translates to CASSPLGGGTYTEAFF.

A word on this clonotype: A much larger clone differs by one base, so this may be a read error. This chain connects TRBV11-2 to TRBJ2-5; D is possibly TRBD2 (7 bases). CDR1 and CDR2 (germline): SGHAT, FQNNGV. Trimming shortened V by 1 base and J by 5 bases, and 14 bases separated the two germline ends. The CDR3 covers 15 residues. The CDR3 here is CASSLGGGGSETQYF. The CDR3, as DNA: TGTGCCAGCAGCTTAGGTGGGGGGGGCAGTGAGACCCAGTACTTC.

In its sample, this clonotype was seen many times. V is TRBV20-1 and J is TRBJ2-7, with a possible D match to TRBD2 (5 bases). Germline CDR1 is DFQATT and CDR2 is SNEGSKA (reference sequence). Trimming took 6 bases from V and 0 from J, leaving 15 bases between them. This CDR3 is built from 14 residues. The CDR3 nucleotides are TGCAGTGCCCCGAGGACTCGACACTCCTACGAGCAGTACTTC. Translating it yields CSAPRTRHSYEQYF.

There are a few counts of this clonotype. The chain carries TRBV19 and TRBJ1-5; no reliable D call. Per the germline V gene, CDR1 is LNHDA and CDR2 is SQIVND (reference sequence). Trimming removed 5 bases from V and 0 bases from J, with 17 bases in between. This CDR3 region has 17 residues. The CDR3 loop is CASSWWNRPYSNQPQHF. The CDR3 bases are TGTGCCAGTAGTTGGTGGAACCGGCCTTATAGCAATCAGCCCCAGCATTTT.

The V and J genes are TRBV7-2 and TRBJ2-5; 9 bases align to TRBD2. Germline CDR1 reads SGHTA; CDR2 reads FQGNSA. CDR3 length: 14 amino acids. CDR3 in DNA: TGTTCCCTCAGCCTTAGCGGGGGCCACGAGCCCCAGTACTTC. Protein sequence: CSLSLSGGHEPQYF.

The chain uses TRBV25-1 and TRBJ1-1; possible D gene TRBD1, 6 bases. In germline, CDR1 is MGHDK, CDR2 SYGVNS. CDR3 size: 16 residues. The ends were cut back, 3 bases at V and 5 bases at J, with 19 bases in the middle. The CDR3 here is CASSDSYQGRGTEAFF. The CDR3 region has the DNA TGTGCCAGCAGTGATTCCTACCAGGGGCGGGGTACTGAAGCTTTCTTT.

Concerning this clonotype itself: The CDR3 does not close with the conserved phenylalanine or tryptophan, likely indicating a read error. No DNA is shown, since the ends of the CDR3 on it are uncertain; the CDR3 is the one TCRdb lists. CDR3: CASSFSHRETKYY. The rearrangement links TRBV11-2 to TRBJ2-5. The CDR3 length is 13 residues, termini included. Looked up from germline, CDR1 is SGHAT and CDR2 is FQNNGV.

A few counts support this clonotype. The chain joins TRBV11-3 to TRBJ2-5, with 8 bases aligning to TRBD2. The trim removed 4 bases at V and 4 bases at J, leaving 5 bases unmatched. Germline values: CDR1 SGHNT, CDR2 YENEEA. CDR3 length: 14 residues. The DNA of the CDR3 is TGTGCCAGCAGCTCCTCCGGGGGGGGAGAGACCCAGTACTTC. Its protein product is CASSSSGGGETQYF.

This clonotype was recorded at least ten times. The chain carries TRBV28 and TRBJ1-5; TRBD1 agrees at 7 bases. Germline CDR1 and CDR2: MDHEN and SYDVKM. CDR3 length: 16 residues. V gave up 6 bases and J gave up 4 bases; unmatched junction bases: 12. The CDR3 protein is CASSRGNRGQNQPQHF. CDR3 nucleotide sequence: TGTGCCAGCAGCCGTGGTAACAGGGGACAAAATCAGCCCCAGCATTTT.

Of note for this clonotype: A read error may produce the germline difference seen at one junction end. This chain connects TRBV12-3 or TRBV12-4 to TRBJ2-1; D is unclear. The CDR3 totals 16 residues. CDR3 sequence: CASSLYPDGPYNEKFF. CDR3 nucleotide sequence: TGTGCCAGCAGTTTATATCCGGATGGCCCCTACAATGAGAAGTTCTTC.

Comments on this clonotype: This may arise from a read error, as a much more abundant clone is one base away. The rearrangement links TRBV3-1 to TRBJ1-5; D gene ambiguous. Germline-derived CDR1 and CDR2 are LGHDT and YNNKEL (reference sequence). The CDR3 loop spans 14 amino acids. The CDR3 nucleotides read TGTGCCAGCAGACAAGTCGGCGGCAATCAGCCCCAGCATTTT. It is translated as CASRQVGGNQPQHF.

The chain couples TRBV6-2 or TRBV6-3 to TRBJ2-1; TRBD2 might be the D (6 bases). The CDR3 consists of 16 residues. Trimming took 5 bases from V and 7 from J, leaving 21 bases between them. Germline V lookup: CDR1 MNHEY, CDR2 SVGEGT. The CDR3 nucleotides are TGTGCCAGCAGTCCACTCCTGACGGGGGTGGGGAATGAGCAGTTCTTC. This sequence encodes CASSPLLTGVGNEQFF.

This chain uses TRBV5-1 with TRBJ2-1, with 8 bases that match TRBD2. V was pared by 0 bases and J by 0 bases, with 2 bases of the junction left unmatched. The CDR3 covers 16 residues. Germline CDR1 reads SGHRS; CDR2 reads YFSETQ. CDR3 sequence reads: CASSLGAGDSYNEQFF. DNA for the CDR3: TGCGCCAGCAGCTTGGGAGCGGGGGACTCCTACAATGAGCAGTTCTTC.

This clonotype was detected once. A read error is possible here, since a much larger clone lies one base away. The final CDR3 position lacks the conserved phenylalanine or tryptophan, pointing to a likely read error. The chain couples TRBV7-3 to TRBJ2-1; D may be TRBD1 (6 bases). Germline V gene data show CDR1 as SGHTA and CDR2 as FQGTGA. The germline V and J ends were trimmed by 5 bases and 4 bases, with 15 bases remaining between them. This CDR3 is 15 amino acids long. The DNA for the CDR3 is TGTGCCAGCAGCCCGGCCCGGACAGTTTACAATGAGCAGTTCTAC. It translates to CASSPARTVYNEQFY.

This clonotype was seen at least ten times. The CDR3 region has the DNA TGTGCCACCCAAGACACAAACCTTGGGACCCAGTACTTC. This translates into CATQDTNLGTQYF. V is TRBV24-1 and J is TRBJ2-5, with D unresolved. The V gene's germline CDR1 is KGHDR and CDR2 SFDVKD. The V end lost 9 bases, the J end lost 7 bases, and 17 bases lay between the germline ends. The CDR3 has 13 residues.

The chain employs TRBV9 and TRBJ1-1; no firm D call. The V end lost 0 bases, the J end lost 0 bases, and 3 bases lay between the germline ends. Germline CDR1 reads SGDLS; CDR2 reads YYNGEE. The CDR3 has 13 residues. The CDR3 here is CASSVVMNTEAFF. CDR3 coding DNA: TGTGCCAGCAGCGTAGTAATGAACACTGAAGCTTTCTTT.

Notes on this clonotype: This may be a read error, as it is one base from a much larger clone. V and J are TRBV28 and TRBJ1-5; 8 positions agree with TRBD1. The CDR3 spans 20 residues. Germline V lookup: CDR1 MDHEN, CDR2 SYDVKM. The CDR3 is CASSPYRGEIPGYSSQPQHF. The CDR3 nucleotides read TGTGCCAGCAGCCCTTACAGGGGGGAAATCCCTGGCTATAGCAGTCAGCCCCAGCATTTT.

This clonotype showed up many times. The CDR3 nucleotides read TGTGCCAGCAGTTTAACCGGGACTAGCCCCGGGACCCAGTACTTC. Amino acids: CASSLTGTSPGTQYF. The chain joins TRBV28 to TRBJ2-5, with 9 bases that match TRBD2. Germline trimming cut 2 bases from V and 7 bases from J; bases unmatched to any gene: 8. The CDR3 spans 15 residues. In germline, CDR1 is MDHEN, CDR2 SYDVKM.

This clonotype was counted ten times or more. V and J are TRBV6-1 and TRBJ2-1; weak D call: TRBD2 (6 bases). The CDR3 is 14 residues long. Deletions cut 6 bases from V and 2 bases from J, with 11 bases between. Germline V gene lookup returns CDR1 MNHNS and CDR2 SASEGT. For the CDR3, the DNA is TGTGCCAGCAGGGAGGGGCTCACCTACAATGAGCAGTTCTTC. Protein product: CASREGLTYNEQFF.

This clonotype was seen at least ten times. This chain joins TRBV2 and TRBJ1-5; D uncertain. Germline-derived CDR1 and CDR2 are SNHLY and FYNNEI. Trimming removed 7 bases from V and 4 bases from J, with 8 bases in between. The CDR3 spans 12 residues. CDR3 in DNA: TGTGCCAGCAATTCAGAGAATCAGCCCCAGCATTTT. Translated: CASNSENQPQHF.

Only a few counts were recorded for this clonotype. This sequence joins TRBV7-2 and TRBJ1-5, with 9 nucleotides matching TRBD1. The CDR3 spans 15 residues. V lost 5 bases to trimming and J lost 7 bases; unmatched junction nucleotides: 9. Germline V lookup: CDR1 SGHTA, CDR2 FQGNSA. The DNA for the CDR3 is TGTGCCAGCAGCGACACCGGGACAGGGATGCAGCCCCAGCATTTT. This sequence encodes CASSDTGTGMQPQHF. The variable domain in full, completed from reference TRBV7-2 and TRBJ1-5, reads GAGVSQSPSNKVTEKGKDVELRCDPISGHTALYWYRQSLGQGLEFLIYFQGNSAPDKSGLPSDRFSAERTGGSVSTLTIQRTQQEDSAVYLCASSDTGTGMQPQHFGDGTRLSIL.

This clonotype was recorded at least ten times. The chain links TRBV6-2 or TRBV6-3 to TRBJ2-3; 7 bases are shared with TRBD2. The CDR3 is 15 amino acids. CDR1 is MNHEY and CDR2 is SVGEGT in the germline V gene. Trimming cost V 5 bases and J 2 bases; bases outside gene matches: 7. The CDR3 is CASSPSGTPTDTQYF. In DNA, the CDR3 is TGTGCCAGCAGTCCTAGCGGAACCCCCACAGATACGCAGTATTTT.

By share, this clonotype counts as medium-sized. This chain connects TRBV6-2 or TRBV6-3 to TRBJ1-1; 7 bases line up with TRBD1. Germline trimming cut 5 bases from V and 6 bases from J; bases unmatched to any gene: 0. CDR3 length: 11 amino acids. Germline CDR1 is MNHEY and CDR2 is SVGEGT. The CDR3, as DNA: TGTGCCAGCAGTGACAGGGCTGAAGCTTTCTTT. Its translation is CASSDRAEAFF.

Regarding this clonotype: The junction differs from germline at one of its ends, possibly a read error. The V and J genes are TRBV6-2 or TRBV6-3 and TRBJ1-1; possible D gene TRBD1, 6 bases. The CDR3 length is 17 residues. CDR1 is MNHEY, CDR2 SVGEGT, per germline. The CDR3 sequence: CASSYWQGHQINTKAFF. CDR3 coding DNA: TGTGCCAGCAGTTACTGGCAGGGGCATCAGATTAACACTAAAGCTTTCTTT.

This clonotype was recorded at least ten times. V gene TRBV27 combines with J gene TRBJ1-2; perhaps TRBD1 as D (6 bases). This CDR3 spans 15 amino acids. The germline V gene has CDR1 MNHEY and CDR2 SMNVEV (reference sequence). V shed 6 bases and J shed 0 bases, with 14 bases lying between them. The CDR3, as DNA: TGTGCCAGCAGAATAGGGGGGAATCCTAACTATGGCTACACCTTC. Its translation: CASRIGGNPNYGYTF.

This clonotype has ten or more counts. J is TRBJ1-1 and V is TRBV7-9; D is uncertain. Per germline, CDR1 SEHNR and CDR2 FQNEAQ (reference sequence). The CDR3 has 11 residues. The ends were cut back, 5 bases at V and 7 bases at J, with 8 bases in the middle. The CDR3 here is CASSLLNEAFF. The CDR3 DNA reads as TGTGCCAGCAGCCTCCTAAATGAAGCTTTCTTT.

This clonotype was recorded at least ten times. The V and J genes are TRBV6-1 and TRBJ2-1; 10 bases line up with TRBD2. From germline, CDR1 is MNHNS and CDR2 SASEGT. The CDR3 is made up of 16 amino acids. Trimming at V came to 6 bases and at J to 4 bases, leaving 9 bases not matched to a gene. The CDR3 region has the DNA TGTGCCAGCAGCTCGTCTTGGGGACTAGCGTACAATGAGCAGTTCTTC. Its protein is CASSSSWGLAYNEQFF.